These 18 T cell receptor beta chains were sequenced from one sample in a study of Ad26.COV2.S vaccination and SARS-CoV-2 variants. Clones were read by immunoSEQ multiplex PCR, and TCRdb kept only the in-frame ones, dropping some. The table records roughly 320,000 clones, just over 85% of them present only once. Described treatment: some 20 received Ad26.COV2.S at low or high dose, single or two shots; about 5 received placebo; per-sample allocation not given. All samples were drawn on day 63, counting from the first vaccine or placebo injection. Specimen: peripheral blood, collected in a trial of Ad26.COV2.S vaccine versus placebo. The receptors here all came from a person aged 18 to 65 who received the Ad26.COV2.S COVID-19 vaccine or a placebo.

The V gene is TRBV5-1, the J gene TRBJ2-7; 7 nucleotides line up with TRBD1. V was pared by 4 bases and J by 2 bases, with 9 bases of the junction left unmatched. The CDR3 length is 15 residues. CDR1 is SGHRS and CDR2 is YFSETQ in the germline V gene. DNA for the CDR3: TGCGCCAGCAGCACTAGTCCGGGACAGACCTACGAGCAGTACTTC. This codes for CASSTSPGQTYEQYF.

The rearrangement links TRBV4-1 to TRBJ1-1, with 11 nucleotides matching TRBD1. V gave up 8 bases and J gave up 5 bases; unmatched junction bases: 7. CDR3 size: 14 residues. Germline CDR1 reads MGHRA; CDR2 reads YSYEKL. The CDR3, as DNA: TGCGCCAGCGGACAGGGGGCAGTAGCGACTGAAGCTTTCTTT. This codes for CASGQGAVATEAFF.

V gene TRBV9 combines with J gene TRBJ2-1; D unclear. The CDR3 runs 16 residues. The germline V gene has CDR1 SGDLS and CDR2 YYNGEE. Trimming took 0 bases from V and 5 from J, leaving 15 bases between them. The CDR3 reads CASSVATSARHNEQFF. Here the CDR3 DNA reads TGTGCCAGCAGCGTAGCTACGTCGGCTCGGCACAATGAGCAGTTCTTC.

J is TRBJ2-7 and V is TRBV6-5; possibly TRBD1 for D (6 bases). CDR1 MNHEY and CDR2 SVGAGI come from the germline V gene. CDR3 length: 12 amino acids. The V and J ends lost 4 bases and 3 bases respectively, with 7 bases between them. CDR3 region: CASSSRGYEQYF. CDR3 bases: TGTGCCAGCAGTTCCAGGGGCTACGAGCAGTACTTC.

This clone has only a few counts. This chain uses TRBV11-2 with TRBJ1-1, with no clear D. The germline V and J ends were trimmed by 3 bases and 10 bases, with 18 bases remaining between them. This CDR3 region has 14 residues. CDR1 is SGHAT and CDR2 is FQNNGV in the germline V gene. The CDR3 DNA reads TGTGCCAGCAGCTTTTCAGTCTTGCGGGGAGTAGCTTTCTTT. Residues: CASSFSVLRGVAFF.

The chain recombines TRBV7-2 with TRBJ2-7; 7 bases line up with TRBD2. Losses at the gene ends were 5 bases for V and 2 bases for J; bases not matched to a gene: 12. There are 16 residues in the CDR3. CDR1 SGHTA and CDR2 FQGNSA come from the germline V gene. CDR3 loop: CASSQSSAGPPYEQYF. The CDR3 nucleotides read TGTGCCAGCAGCCAATCCTCAGCGGGGCCGCCCTACGAGCAGTACTTC. The whole variable domain, remainder taken from reference TRBV7-2 and TRBJ2-7, is GAGVSQSPSNKVTEKGKDVELRCDPISGHTALYWYRQSLGQGLEFLIYFQGNSAPDKSGLPSDRFSAERTGGSVSTLTIQRTQQEDSAVYLCASSQSSAGPPYEQYFGPGTRLTVT.

The CDR3 coding sequence is TGTGCCAGCAGTCCCCAGCGGGGGGCGGGCTACAATGAGCAGTTCTTC. Translation gives CASSPQRGAGYNEQFF. J is TRBJ2-1 and V is TRBV27, with 9 bases matching TRBD2. The germline CDR1 and CDR2 sequences are MNHEY and SMNVEV (reference sequence). The V gene end was trimmed by 5 bases and the J gene end by 3 bases; junction bases not matched to a gene: 8. This CDR3 comprises 16 residues.

V is TRBV5-1 and J is TRBJ2-7; 10 nucleotides align to TRBD1. V gave up 4 bases and J gave up 2 bases; unmatched junction bases: 9. CDR1 is SGHRS, CDR2 YFSETQ, per germline. CDR3 length: 16 amino acids. Written as DNA, the CDR3 is TGCGCCAGCAGCCCACACGGACAGGGGGAGACCTACGAGCAGTACTTC. It yields the protein CASSPHGQGETYEQYF.

The rearrangement uses TRBV3-1 (or the pseudogene TRBV3-2) and TRBJ1-4; 10 bases agree with TRBD1. CDR3 size: 15 residues. V dropped 2 bases and J dropped 7; count of bases not matched to a gene: 4. Germline lookup yields CDR1 LGHDT and CDR2 YNNKEL (reference sequence). The CDR3 bases are TGTGCCAGCAGCCAAAAGACAGGGGGCCGTGAAAAACTGTTTTTT. Protein product: CASSQKTGGREKLFF.

This clone was counted a single time. The V call is TRBV13, the J call TRBJ1-2; D perhaps matches TRBD1 (5 bases). This CDR3 is 16 amino acids long. The V end lost 0 bases, the J end lost 1 base, and 12 bases lay between the germline ends. Germline lookup yields CDR1 PRHDT and CDR2 FYEKMQ (reference sequence). CDR3 sequence: CASSLGGTAGNYGYTF. In DNA form, the CDR3 reads TGTGCCAGCAGCTTAGGTGGGACGGCGGGTAACTATGGCTACACCTTC. Looking up the rest from reference TRBV13 and TRBJ1-2 gives the full variable domain: AAGVIQSPRHLIKEKRETATLKCYPIPRHDTVYWYQQGPGQDPQFLISFYEKMQSDKGSIPDRFSAQQFSDYHSELNMSSLELGDSALYFCASSLGGTAGNYGYTFGSGTRLTVV.

The V call is TRBV7-8, the J call TRBJ2-1; TRBD2 matches at 9 bases. The V and J ends lost 0 bases and 9 bases, in that order; junction bases with no gene match: 9. The CDR3 spans 16 residues. Germline lookup yields CDR1 SGHVS and CDR2 FQNEAQ. CDR3 DNA sequence: TGTGCCAGCAGCTTAGCGGGGCGCGGGGGGGCGCTTGAGCAGTTCTTC. Its translation is CASSLAGRGGALEQFF.

The CDR3, as DNA: TGTGCCAGCAGCTCCCCCCGCGGGAGGAACACTGAAGCTTTCTTT. It specifies CASSSPRGRNTEAFF. The chain has TRBV7-9 and TRBJ1-1, with no clear D. The CDR3 loop spans 15 amino acids. Germline assignment: CDR1 SEHNR and CDR2 FQNEAQ (reference sequence). V was shortened by 4 bases and J by 1 base, with 13 bases between the two germline ends.

This rearrangement joins TRBV3-1 (or the pseudogene TRBV3-2) to TRBJ1-2; D gene unclear. The CDR3 is 15 amino acids. The V gene lost 0 bases and the J gene lost 4 bases, with 12 bases spanning the gap. Germline V lookup: CDR1 LGHDT, CDR2 YNNKEL (reference sequence). CDR3 in DNA: TGTGCCAGCAGCCAAGACCTTAGGCAGTTCTATGGCTACACCTTC. It translates to CASSQDLRQFYGYTF.

V gene TRBV10-3 combines with J gene TRBJ2-1; maybe TRBD2 (5 bases). The length of the CDR3 is 13 residues. Trimming took 6 bases from V and 8 from J, leaving 14 bases between them. Germline CDR1 is ENHRY and CDR2 is SYGVKD. The CDR3, as DNA: TGTGCCATCAGGCCGGGAACAAGCCATGAGCAGTTCTTC. Amino acids: CAIRPGTSHEQFF.

The V call is TRBV5-6, the J call TRBJ1-1; 7 bases line up with TRBD1. With V trimmed by 2 bases and J by 1 base, 5 bases remained unmatched. The V gene's germline CDR1 is SGHDT and CDR2 YYEEEE. The CDR3 totals 15 residues. The CDR3 is CASSFTGAGNTEAFF. Here the CDR3 DNA reads TGTGCCAGCAGCTTTACAGGGGCCGGGAACACTGAAGCTTTCTTT.

The chain carries TRBV10-3 and TRBJ2-1; either TRBD1 or TRBD2 may fit D (5 bases each). The CDR3 loop spans 16 amino acids. Germline CDR1 is ENHRY and CDR2 is SYGVKD. The germline V and J ends were trimmed by 6 bases and 8 bases, with 23 bases remaining between them. The CDR3 DNA reads as TGTGCCATCAGCCCCAGAAGTAGAGGGGAGAGAGATGAGCAGTTCTTC. It codes for CAISPRSRGERDEQFF.

The chain employs TRBV10-3 and TRBJ2-1; D perhaps matches TRBD2 (7 bases). V was shortened by 8 bases and J by 4 bases, with 15 bases between the two germline ends. CDR3 size: 14 residues. CDR1 and CDR2 (germline): ENHRY, SYGVKD. DNA of the CDR3: TGTGCCATCCGAGAGGGGGGGGTATACAATGAGCAGTTCTTC. Protein: CAIREGGVYNEQFF.

This clone was recorded only once. The J gene is TRBJ1-3, the V gene TRBV11-3, with TRBD1 matching over 8 bases. Looked up from germline, CDR1 is SGHNT and CDR2 is YENEEA. The CDR3 has 16 residues. Unmatched junction bases numbered 11, after V lost 2 bases and J lost 8 bases. The CDR3 loop reads CASSLPDRAFIDTIYF. CDR3 coding DNA: TGTGCCAGCAGCTTACCGGACAGGGCATTTATCGACACCATATATTTT.